This T cell receptor (beta chain) was obtained from a study of neurological immune-mediated disorders. TCRdb re-derived calls from the 5' RACE reads in MiXCR, one entry per CDR3 protein. The table has 30,000 to 45,000 distinct CDR3 sequences, roughly 12% seen once. The sequence derives from a woman aged 25 to 39 with HTLV-1-associated myelopathy (HAM/TSP). Sequenced: CD4+ T cells from blood.

The DNA of the CDR3 is TGCGCCAGCAGTCTGGAACAGAATCAGCCCCAGCATTTT. Translation gives CASSLEQNQPQHF. This sequence joins TRBV5-1 and TRBJ1-5; D uncertain. CDR3 length equals 13 residues. CDR1 is SGHRS, CDR2 YFSETQ, per germline. Trimming stripped 5 bases from V and 4 bases from J, with 10 bases between. Drawing the rest from reference TRBV5-1 and TRBJ1-5, the complete variable domain is KAGVTQTPRYLIKTRGQQVTLSCSPISGHRSVSWYQQTPGQGLQFLFEYFSETQRNKGNFPGRFSGRQFSNSRSEMNVSTLELGDSALYLCASSLEQNQPQHFGDGTRLSIL.